This TCR beta chain comes out of a study of cytomegalovirus exposure and HLA in healthy donors. Across the study: The 90 to 150 validation repertoires, a later analysis reported, used the same platform as the roughly 660 repertoires from the first cohort. Study-wide findings and caveats: TCR sequences were mostly rare, though some public TCRs occurred in many donors. The study recorded 150 to 200 TCR beta chains that were cytomegalovirus-associated.

Separate from the approximately 720-subject first cohort, the 120-subject validation cohort was the one that the donors belonged to. In the case of this clone: Its cognate antigen is unknown.

Method: immunoSEQ multiplex PCR; TCRdb's copy keeps in-frame clones and lacks some. The repertoire has some 240,000 clones, about 90% of them found once; the top ten carry roughly 1.2%. The CDR3 is 15 residues long. V gave up 6 bases and J gave up 5 bases, with 18 bases separating them. The germline V gene has CDR1 MNHEY and CDR2 SVGAGI. V gene TRBV6-5 combines with J gene TRBJ2-3; D not resolved. Sequenced sample: PBMCs. The TCR comes from a woman aged 25 to 45 in good health and CMV-seropositive. The CDR3 reads CASSLLKSIGDTQYF. The CDR3 bases are TGTGCCAGCAGCCTCCTTAAGAGTATTGGAGATACGCAGTATTTT.